This entry lists 19 T cell receptor beta chains sequenced from one sample in a study of blood T cells in healthy people across ages. A second PCR of 7 to 11 cycles used a sample-barcoded 5' primer and a J-beta primer mix. In TCRdb, the 5' RACE reads were re-called with MiXCR into one record per CDR3 protein. This sample has 700,000 to 800,000 distinct CDR3 sequences, with roughly 47% found just once. Sequencing was performed on blood. The source of these receptors is a woman aged 55-70 years in good health.

The V and J genes are TRBV13 and TRBJ1-2; D is ambiguous. Trimming removed 3 bases from V and 6 bases from J, with 8 bases in between. Germline loops: CDR1 PRHDT, CDR2 FYEKMQ (reference sequence). The CDR3 is 12 amino acids. CDR3 DNA sequence: TGTGCCAGCAGCTTGGTGCTGGATGGCTACACCTTC. Protein product: CASSLVLDGYTF.

The CDR3: CSATVAGGKNNEQFF. As DNA, the CDR3 is TGCAGTGCAACCGTCGCGGGGGGGAAAAACAATGAGCAGTTCTTC. The V and J genes are TRBV20-1 and TRBJ2-1, with TRBD2 matching 9 bases. CDR3 length: 15 amino acids. Unmatched junction bases numbered 11, after V lost 6 bases and J lost 5 bases. The germline V gene encodes CDR1 DFQATT and CDR2 SNEGSKA (reference sequence).

As regards this clonotype: Being one base from a much bigger clone, this may be a read error. The chain joins TRBV12-3 or TRBV12-4 to TRBJ1-2, with D perhaps TRBD1 (6 bases). V was shortened by 3 bases and J by 4 bases, with 9 bases between the two germline ends. The CDR3 spans 13 residues. CDR3 sequence: CASSLGASYGYTF. The CDR3 region has the DNA TGTGCCAGCAGTTTGGGGGCAAGCTATGGCTACACCTTC.

The chain carries TRBV6-2 or TRBV6-3 and TRBJ2-1; 11 bases line up with TRBD2. The CDR3 runs to 15 residues. The germline CDR1 and CDR2 sequences are MNHEY and SVGEGT. With V trimmed by 7 bases and J by 7 bases, 9 bases remained unmatched. CDR3 amino acids: CASTSAASGRNEQFF. In nucleotides, the CDR3 is TGTGCCAGCACCTCCGCGGCTAGCGGGAGGAATGAGCAGTTCTTC.

There are many counts of this clonotype. J is TRBJ2-1 and V is TRBV11-1; 16 positions agree with TRBD2. With V trimmed by 4 bases and J by 3 bases, 9 bases remained unmatched. This CDR3 contains 19 residues. Germline V gene sequence: CDR1 SGHAT, CDR2 FQDESV (reference sequence). CDR3 residues: CASSSGLAGGLVLYNEQFF. The CDR3 bases are TGTGCCAGCAGCTCGGGACTAGCGGGAGGGCTCGTCCTCTACAATGAGCAGTTCTTC.

This clonotype appeared once. The chain carries TRBV20-1 and TRBJ2-5; D is perhaps TRBD2 (6 bases). The CDR3 consists of 15 residues. In germline, CDR1 is DFQATT, CDR2 SNEGSKA (reference sequence). Trimming cost V 4 bases and J 11 bases, with 26 bases left between them. The CDR3, as DNA: TGCAGTGCTACCCGATTATCCAGGACTACCAATGAGCAGTACTTC. Amino acid sequence: CSATRLSRTTNEQYF.

The V and J genes are TRBV5-5 and TRBJ2-2, with D maybe TRBD1 (6 bases). From germline, CDR1 is SGHKS and CDR2 YYEKEE (reference sequence). CDR3 size: 15 residues. V lost 2 bases, J lost 1 base, and 9 bases lay in between. The CDR3 coding sequence is TGTGCCAGCAGCTTCTCGGACAGGAACACCGGGGAGCTGTTTTTT. Its protein is CASSFSDRNTGELFF.

As regards this clonotype: This may stem from a read error, because a much larger clone lies one nucleotide away. The chain combines TRBV29-1 with TRBJ2-5; a possible D gene is TRBD2 (6 bases). TRBJ2-1 matches the DNA end more closely, so the J call is doubtful. The CDR3 has 14 residues. Germline loops: CDR1 SQVTM, CDR2 ANQGSEA. The chain's CDR3 is CSAPGNSGQETQFF. In DNA, the CDR3 is TGCAGCGCCCCCGGGAATAGCGGCCAAGAGACCCAGTTCTTC.

This clonotype was counted only a few times. The genes are TRBV27 and TRBJ1-2, with 8 bases aligning to TRBD1. J was trimmed by 0 bases and V by 6 bases; bases with no gene match: 6. CDR3 length: 15 amino acids. Germline assignment: CDR1 MNHEY and CDR2 SMNVEV (reference sequence). CDR3 loop: CASSKDRGANYGYTF. The CDR3 nucleotides are TGTGCCAGCAGCAAAGACAGGGGAGCTAACTATGGCTACACCTTC.

The rearrangement links TRBV11-2 to TRBJ2-1, with D uncertain. In germline, CDR1 is SGHAT, CDR2 FQNNGV. V lost 0 bases and J 7 bases, leaving 7 bases between the germline ends. The length of the CDR3 is 13 residues. CDR3 loop: CASSLDQLNEQFF. In DNA, the CDR3 is TGTGCCAGCAGCTTAGATCAGTTGAATGAGCAGTTCTTC.

This clonotype was observed a handful of times. This rearrangement joins TRBV7-2 to TRBJ1-5; the match to TRBD1 covers 11 bases. This CDR3 comprises 15 residues. Germline V CDR1 and CDR2: SGHTA, FQGNSA. Trimming cost V 5 bases and J 11 bases; bases outside gene matches: 11. CDR3 residues: CASSQRGTGGWAQHF. In DNA form, the CDR3 reads TGTGCCAGCAGCCAACGGGGGACAGGGGGTTGGGCCCAGCATTTT. Combining the CDR3 with reference TRBV7-2 and TRBJ1-5 gives the whole variable domain GAGVSQSPSNKVTEKGKDVELRCDPISGHTALYWYRQSLGQGLEFLIYFQGNSAPDKSGLPSDRFSAERTGGSVSTLTIQRTQQEDSAVYLCASSQRGTGGWAQHFGDGTRLSIL.

This clonotype was counted only a few times. The gene calls are TRBV28 and TRBJ2-7; the D gene is possibly TRBD2 (6 bases). From germline, CDR1 is MDHEN and CDR2 SYDVKM. V dropped 3 bases and J dropped 1 base, with 16 bases sitting between them. The CDR3 has 16 amino acids. For the CDR3, the DNA is TGTGCCAGCAGTTTCAGTCTCTCGGGACTGTCCTACGAGCAGTACTTC. This codes for CASSFSLSGLSYEQYF.

CDR3 region: CATSRETGGMGTEAFF. Written as DNA, the CDR3 is TGTGCCACCAGCAGAGAGACAGGGGGCATGGGCACTGAAGCTTTCTTT. The gene calls are TRBV15 and TRBJ1-1; 10 bases agree with TRBD1. This CDR3 contains 16 residues. V gave up 0 bases and J gave up 4 bases; unmatched junction bases: 5. Germline CDR1 and CDR2: LNHNV and YYDKDF (reference sequence).

The CDR3 nucleotides read TGTGCCAGCAGCCCAGGTACAGCCCTCTATGGCTACACCTTC. The encoded protein is CASSPGTALYGYTF. V usage is TRBV11-2 and J usage is TRBJ1-2; D call uncertain. V dropped 5 bases and J dropped 4 bases, with 14 bases sitting between them. Germline V gene data show CDR1 as SGHAT and CDR2 as FQNNGV. The CDR3 is 14 residues long.

Remarks on this clonotype: A much larger clone is a single base away; this may be a read error. The V gene is TRBV10-3, the J gene TRBJ2-1, with 8 bases identical to TRBD1. The J call may be incorrect, as the DNA end agrees better with TRBJ2-7. The germline gives CDR1 ENHRY, CDR2 SYGVKD. The CDR3 length is 16 residues. The CDR3 spells CAISESKGQAYNEQYF. The CDR3 DNA reads as TGTGCCATCAGTGAGTCGAAGGGACAGGCCTACAATGAGCAGTACTTC.

The chain carries TRBV7-6 and TRBJ2-3, with 9 bases matching TRBD2. This CDR3 is built from 17 residues. The ends lost 4 bases at V and 4 bases at J; junction bases unmatched: 12. From germline, CDR1 is SGHVS and CDR2 FNYEAQ. DNA for the CDR3: TGTGCCAGCAGCTCCCTAGGGGTAGCGGGGGTCCCAGATACGCAGTATTTT. It codes for CASSSLGVAGVPDTQYF.

The chain carries TRBV7-3 and TRBJ1-6, with unresolved D. The CDR3 consists of 13 residues. CDR1 is SGHTA, CDR2 FQGTGA, per germline. V was trimmed by 4 bases and J by 9 bases, leaving 10 bases between them. The CDR3 nucleotides are TGTGCCAGCAGCTCGACGTTGATTTCACCCCTCCACTTT. Amino acid sequence: CASSSTLISPLHF. Full variable domain (missing parts from reference TRBV7-3 and TRBJ1-6): GAGVSQTPSNKVTEKGKYVELRCDPISGHTALYWYRQSLGQGPEFLIYFQGTGAADDSGLPNDRFFAVRPEGSVSTLKIQRTERGDSAVYLCASSSTLISPLHFGNGTRLTVT.

The genes are TRBV4-2 and TRBJ2-1; a weak D match, TRBD1 (6 bases). Looked up from germline, CDR1 is LGHNA and CDR2 is YNFKEQ. The V end was cut by 8 bases, the J end by 0 bases, with 17 bases between. The CDR3 is 16 amino acids. The CDR3 sequence is CASGPTGPGSYNEQFF. The CDR3 bases are TGTGCCAGCGGACCGACAGGCCCCGGCTCCTACAATGAGCAGTTCTTC.

The chain couples TRBV6-1 to TRBJ2-7; possibly TRBD1 for D (6 bases). Trimming pared 0 bases from V and 1 base from J, leaving 16 bases between. Germline lookup yields CDR1 MNHNS and CDR2 SASEGT. The CDR3 extends over 17 amino acids. The CDR3 sequence: CASSEAGYRTASYEQYF. In nucleotides, the CDR3 is TGTGCCAGCAGTGAAGCAGGATACAGGACAGCATCCTACGAGCAGTACTTC.